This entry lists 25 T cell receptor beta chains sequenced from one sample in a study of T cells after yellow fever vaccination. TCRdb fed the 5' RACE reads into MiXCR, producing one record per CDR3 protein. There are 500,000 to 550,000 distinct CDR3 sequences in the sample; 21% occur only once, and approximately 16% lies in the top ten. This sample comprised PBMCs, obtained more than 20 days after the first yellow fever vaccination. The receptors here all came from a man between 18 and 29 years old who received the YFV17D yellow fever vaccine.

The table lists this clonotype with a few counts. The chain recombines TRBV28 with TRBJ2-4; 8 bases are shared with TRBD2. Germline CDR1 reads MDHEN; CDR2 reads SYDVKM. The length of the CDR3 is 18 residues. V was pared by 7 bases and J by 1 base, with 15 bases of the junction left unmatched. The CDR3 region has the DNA TGTGCCAGCACCGGTCGGGGGGGCAGGACCTTGGCCAAAAACATTCAGTACTTC. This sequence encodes CASTGRGGRTLAKNIQYF.

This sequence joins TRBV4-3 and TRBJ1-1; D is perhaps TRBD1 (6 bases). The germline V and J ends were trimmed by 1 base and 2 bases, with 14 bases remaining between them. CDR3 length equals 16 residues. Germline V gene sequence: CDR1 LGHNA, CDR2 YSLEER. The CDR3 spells CASSQVTDRVNTEAFF. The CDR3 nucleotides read TGCGCCAGCAGCCAAGTGACGGACAGAGTTAACACTGAAGCTTTCTTT.

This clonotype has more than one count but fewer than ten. The CDR3 DNA follows: TGCGCCAGCAGCCAAGTCGCGGACACAGATACGCAGTATTTT. Protein product: CASSQVADTDTQYF. The rearrangement uses TRBV4-1 and TRBJ2-3; no reliable D call. The CDR3 contains 14 residues. V was pared by 1 base and J by 2 bases, with 7 bases between. Per the germline V gene, CDR1 is MGHRA and CDR2 is YSYEKL.

In DNA, the CDR3 is TGTGCCAGCAGTTATTCCGGGGCGCAGGCCTATTCACCCCTCCACTTT. Translating gives CASSYSGAQAYSPLHF. The rearrangement joins TRBV6-5 to TRBJ1-6; D might be TRBD1 (5 bases). Germline values: CDR1 MNHEY, CDR2 SVGAGI. V lost 3 bases to trimming and J lost 8 bases, with 17 bases between them. This CDR3 has 16 residues.

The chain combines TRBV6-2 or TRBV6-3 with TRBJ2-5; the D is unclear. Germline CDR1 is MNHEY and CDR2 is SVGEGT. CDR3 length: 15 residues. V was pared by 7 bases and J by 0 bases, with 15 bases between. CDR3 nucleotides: TGTGCCAGCACGGCAGGTTGGGCGAACCAAGAGACCCAGTACTTC. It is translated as CASTAGWANQETQYF.

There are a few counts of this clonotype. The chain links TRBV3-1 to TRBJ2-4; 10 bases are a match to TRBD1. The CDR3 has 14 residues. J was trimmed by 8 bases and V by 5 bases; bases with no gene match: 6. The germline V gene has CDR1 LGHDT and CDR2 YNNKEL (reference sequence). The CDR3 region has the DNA TGTGCCAGCAGCAACCGGGACAGGGGTGACATTCAGTACTTC. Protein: CASSNRDRGDIQYF.

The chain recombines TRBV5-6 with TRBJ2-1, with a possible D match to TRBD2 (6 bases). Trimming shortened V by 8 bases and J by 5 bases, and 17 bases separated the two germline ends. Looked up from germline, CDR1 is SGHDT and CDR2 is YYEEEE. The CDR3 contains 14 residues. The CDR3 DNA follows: TGTGCCAGGGGCCCCGGGGGACGGCACAATGAGCAGTTCTTC. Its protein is CARGPGGRHNEQFF. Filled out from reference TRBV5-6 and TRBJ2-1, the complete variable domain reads DAGVTQSPTHLIKTRGQQVTLRCSPKSGHDTVSWYQQALGQGPQFIFQYYEEEERQRGNFPDRFSGHQFPNYSSELNVNALLLGDSALYLCARGPGGRHNEQFFGPGTRLTVL.

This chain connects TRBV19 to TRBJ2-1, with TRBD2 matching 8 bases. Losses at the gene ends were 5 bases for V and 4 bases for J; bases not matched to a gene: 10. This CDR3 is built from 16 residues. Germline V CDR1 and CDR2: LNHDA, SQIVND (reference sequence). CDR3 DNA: TGTGCCAGTAGTGACCTGGGGGTAGCGGGGTACAATGAGCAGTTCTTC. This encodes CASSDLGVAGYNEQFF.

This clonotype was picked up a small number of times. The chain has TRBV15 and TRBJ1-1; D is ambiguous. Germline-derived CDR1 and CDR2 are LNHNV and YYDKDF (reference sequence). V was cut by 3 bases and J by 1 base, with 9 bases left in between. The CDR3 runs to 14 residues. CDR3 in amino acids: CATSSRTGNTEAFF. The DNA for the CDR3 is TGTGCCACCAGCAGCCGGACGGGGAACACTGAAGCTTTCTTT.

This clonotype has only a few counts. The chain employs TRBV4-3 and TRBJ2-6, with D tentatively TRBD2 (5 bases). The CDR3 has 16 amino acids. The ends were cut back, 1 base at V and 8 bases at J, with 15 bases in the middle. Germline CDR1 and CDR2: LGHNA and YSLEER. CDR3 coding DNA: TGCGCCAGCAGCCAAGGCCGGCAGAGAGGGACCAACGTCCTGACTTTC. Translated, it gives CASSQGRQRGTNVLTF.

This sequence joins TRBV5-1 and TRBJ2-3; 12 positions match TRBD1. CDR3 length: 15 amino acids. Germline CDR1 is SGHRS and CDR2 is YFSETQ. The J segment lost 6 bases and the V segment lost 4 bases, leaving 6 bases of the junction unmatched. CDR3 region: CASSRDRGRWDTQYF. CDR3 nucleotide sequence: TGCGCCAGCAGCAGGGACAGGGGGCGATGGGATACGCAGTATTTT.

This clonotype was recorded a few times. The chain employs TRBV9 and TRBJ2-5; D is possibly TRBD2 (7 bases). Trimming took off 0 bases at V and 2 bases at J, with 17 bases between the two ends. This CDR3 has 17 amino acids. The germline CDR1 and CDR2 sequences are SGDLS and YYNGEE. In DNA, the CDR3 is TGTGCCAGCAGCGTAGCCGGGGGGCCGTCTGGGCAAGAGACCCAGTACTTC. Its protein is CASSVAGGPSGQETQYF.

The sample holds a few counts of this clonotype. Written as DNA, the CDR3 is TGCAGTGCTAGAGACACAGCCCAAGAGACCCAGTACTTC. The encoded protein is CSARDTAQETQYF. This rearrangement joins TRBV20-1 to TRBJ2-5; D not resolved. V was clipped by 0 bases and J by 1 base, with 6 bases between them. CDR3 length: 13 amino acids. Germline lookup yields CDR1 DFQATT and CDR2 SNEGSKA (reference sequence).

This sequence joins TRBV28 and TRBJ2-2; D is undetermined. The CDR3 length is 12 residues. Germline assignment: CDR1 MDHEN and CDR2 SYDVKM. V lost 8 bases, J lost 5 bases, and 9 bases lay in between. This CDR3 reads CASGTRTGELFF. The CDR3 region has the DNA TGTGCCAGCGGAACGCGAACCGGGGAGCTGTTTTTT.

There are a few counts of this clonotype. CDR3 nucleotides: TGTGCCAGCAGTGAAGTGCTCGACATCGGCTACACCTTC. This encodes CASSEVLDIGYTF. This chain uses TRBV2 with TRBJ1-2; the D is unclear. Germline-derived CDR1 and CDR2 are SNHLY and FYNNEI. V lost 1 base, J lost 8 bases, and 11 bases lay in between. This CDR3 is 13 amino acids long. The full variable domain, in which reference TRBV2 and TRBJ1-2 provide the parts outside the CDR3, is EPEVTQTPSHQVTQMGQEVILRCVPISNHLYFYWYRQILGQKVEFLVSFYNNEISEKSEIFDDQFSVERPDGSNFTLKIRSTKLEDSAMYFCASSEVLDIGYTFGSGTRLTVV.

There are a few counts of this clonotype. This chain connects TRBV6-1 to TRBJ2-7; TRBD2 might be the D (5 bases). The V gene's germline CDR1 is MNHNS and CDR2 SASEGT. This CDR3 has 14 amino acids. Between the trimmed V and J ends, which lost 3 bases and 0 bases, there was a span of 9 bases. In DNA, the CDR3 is TGTGCCAGCAGTGACCGGACTCCCTCCTACGAGCAGTACGTC. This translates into CASSDRTPSYEQYV.

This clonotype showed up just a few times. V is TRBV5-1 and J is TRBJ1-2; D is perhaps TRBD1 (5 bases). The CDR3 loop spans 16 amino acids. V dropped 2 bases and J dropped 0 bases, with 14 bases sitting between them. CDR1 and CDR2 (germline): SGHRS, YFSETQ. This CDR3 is CASSFSPDTANYGYTF. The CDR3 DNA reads TGCGCCAGCAGCTTCTCGCCGGACACGGCTAACTATGGCTACACCTTC.

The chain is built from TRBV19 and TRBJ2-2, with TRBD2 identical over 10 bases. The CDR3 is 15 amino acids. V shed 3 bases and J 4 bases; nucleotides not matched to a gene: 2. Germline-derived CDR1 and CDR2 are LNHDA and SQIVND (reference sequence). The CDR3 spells CASSITSGATGELFF. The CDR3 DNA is TGTGCCAGTAGTATTACTAGCGGGGCCACCGGGGAGCTGTTTTTT. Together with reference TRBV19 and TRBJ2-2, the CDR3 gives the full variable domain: DGGITQSPKYLFRKEGQNVTLSCEQNLNHDAMYWYRQDPGQGLRLIYYSQIVNDFQKGDIAEGYSVSREKKESFPLTVTSAQKNPTAFYLCASSITSGATGELFFGEGSRLTVL.

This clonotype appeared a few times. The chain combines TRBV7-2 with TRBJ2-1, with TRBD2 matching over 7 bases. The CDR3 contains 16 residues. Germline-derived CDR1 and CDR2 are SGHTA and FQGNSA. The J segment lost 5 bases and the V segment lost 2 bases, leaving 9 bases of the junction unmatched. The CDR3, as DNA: TGTGCCAGCAGCTTACAAGGTGGGGGGGTAAACAATGAGCAGTTCTTC. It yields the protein CASSLQGGGVNNEQFF.

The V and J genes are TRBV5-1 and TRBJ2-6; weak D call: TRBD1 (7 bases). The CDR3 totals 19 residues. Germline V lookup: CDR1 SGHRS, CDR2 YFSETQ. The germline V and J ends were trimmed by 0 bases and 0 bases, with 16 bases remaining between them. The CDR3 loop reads CASSLATPGGHSGANVLTF. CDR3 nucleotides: TGCGCCAGCAGCTTGGCAACTCCAGGGGGGCACTCTGGGGCCAACGTCCTGACTTTC.

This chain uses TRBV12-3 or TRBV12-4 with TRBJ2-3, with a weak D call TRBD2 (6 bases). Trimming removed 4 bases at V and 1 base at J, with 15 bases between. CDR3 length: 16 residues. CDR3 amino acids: CASSSHDSGRTDTQYF. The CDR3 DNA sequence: TGTGCCAGCAGTTCACACGATAGCGGACGCACAGATACGCAGTATTTT.

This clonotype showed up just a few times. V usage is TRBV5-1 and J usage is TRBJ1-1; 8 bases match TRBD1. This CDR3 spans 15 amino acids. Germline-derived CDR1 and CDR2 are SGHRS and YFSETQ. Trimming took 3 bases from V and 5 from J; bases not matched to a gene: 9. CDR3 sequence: CASSSADRVKTEAFF. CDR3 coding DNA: TGCGCCAGCAGCTCGGCGGACAGGGTAAAAACTGAAGCTTTCTTT. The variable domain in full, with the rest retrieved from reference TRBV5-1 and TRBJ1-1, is KAGVTQTPRYLIKTRGQQVTLSCSPISGHRSVSWYQQTPGQGLQFLFEYFSETQRNKGNFPGRFSGRQFSNSRSEMNVSTLELGDSALYLCASSSADRVKTEAFFGQGTRLTVV.

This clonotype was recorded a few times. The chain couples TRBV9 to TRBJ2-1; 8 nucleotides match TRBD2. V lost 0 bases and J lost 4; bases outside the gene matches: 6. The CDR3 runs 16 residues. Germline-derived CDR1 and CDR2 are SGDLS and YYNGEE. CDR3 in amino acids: CASSVGPGGAYNEQFF. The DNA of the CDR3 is TGTGCCAGCAGCGTAGGACCCGGGGGGGCGTACAATGAGCAGTTCTTC.

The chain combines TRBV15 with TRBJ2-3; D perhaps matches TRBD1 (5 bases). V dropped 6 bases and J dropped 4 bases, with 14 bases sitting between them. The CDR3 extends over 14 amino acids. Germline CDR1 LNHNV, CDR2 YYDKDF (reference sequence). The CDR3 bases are TGTGCCACCAGGCCCGGCAGGGAATCAGATACGCAGTATTTT. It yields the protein CATRPGRESDTQYF. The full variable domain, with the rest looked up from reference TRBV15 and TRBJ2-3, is DAMVIQNPRYQVTQFGKPVTLSCSQTLNHNVMYWYQQKSSQAPKLLFHYYDKDFNNEADTPDNFQSRRPNTSFCFLDIRSPGLGDTAMYLCATRPGRESDTQYFGPGTRLTVL.

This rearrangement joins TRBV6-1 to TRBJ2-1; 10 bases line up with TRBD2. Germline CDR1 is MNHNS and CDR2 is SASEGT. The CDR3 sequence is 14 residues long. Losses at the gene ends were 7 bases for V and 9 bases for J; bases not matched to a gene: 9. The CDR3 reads CASTKQRGGGEQFF. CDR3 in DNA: TGTGCCAGCACCAAGCAGCGGGGGGGCGGTGAGCAGTTCTTC.